The 30 T cell receptor beta chains given below trace back to one sample, sequenced in a study of blood T cell repertoires in COVID-19. Data came from immunoSEQ multiplex PCR; TCRdb stores just in-frame clones and leaves some out. The repertoire consists of 250,000 to 350,000 clones, with roughly 80% occurring once and the leading ten covering about 1.5%. Source material: peripheral blood. Source of these receptors: a human donor with COVID-19, enrolled during active disease. The donor label of this sample is uncertain.

The gene calls are TRBV20-1 and TRBJ2-5, with TRBD2 matching over 12 bases. The length of the CDR3 is 16 residues. The germline gives CDR1 DFQATT, CDR2 SNEGSKA (reference sequence). V was pared by 5 bases and J by 5 bases, with 12 bases of the junction left unmatched. In DNA form, the CDR3 reads TGCAGTGCTGGTGAACGACTAGCGGGAGTAAGGGAGACCCAGTACTTC. Protein product: CSAGERLAGVRETQYF.

This chain uses TRBV18 with TRBJ1-6, with 12 bases aligning to TRBD1. The CDR3 has 16 residues. Germline V CDR1 and CDR2: KGHSH, LQKENI. V lost 3 bases and J lost 4; bases outside the gene matches: 1. The CDR3 DNA sequence: TGTGCCAGCTCACCGGGACAGGGGGCTTATAATTCACCCCTCCACTTT. This sequence encodes CASSPGQGAYNSPLHF.

This clone is a singleton in its sample. The junction departs from the called germline gene at one end, perhaps through a read error. This chain connects TRBV7-7 to TRBJ2-1; 7 bases match TRBD1. Germline loops: CDR1 SSHAT, CDR2 FNYEAQ (reference sequence). The CDR3 totals 15 residues. Here the CDR3 DNA reads TGTGCTAGCAGCTTTGGACAGGCCTCCTACAATGAGCAGTTCTTC. Encoded protein: CASSFGQASYNEQFF.

This chain uses TRBV19 with TRBJ2-2, with 9 bases lining up with TRBD1. CDR3 length: 16 amino acids. V lost 5 bases and J lost 6; bases outside the gene matches: 10. Germline lookup yields CDR1 LNHDA and CDR2 SQIVND (reference sequence). Here the CDR3 reads CASSPGTGRASGELFF. The CDR3 bases are TGTGCCAGTAGTCCCGGGACAGGGAGAGCCTCCGGGGAGCTGTTTTTT.

The chain uses TRBV5-1 and TRBJ2-1, with 8 bases lining up with TRBD1. After removal of 5 bases from V and 9 bases from J, the junction contained 16 bases not matched to a gene. The CDR3 is made up of 16 amino acids. Germline V gives CDR1 SGHRS, CDR2 YFSETQ. CDR3 protein: CASSVGWQGAKGEQFF. The CDR3 nucleotides are TGCGCCAGCAGTGTAGGGTGGCAGGGGGCGAAGGGTGAGCAGTTCTTC.

The chain employs TRBV30 and TRBJ1-1, with D unresolved. Per the germline V gene, CDR1 is GTSNPN and CDR2 is SVGIG (reference sequence). The V end was cut by 3 bases, the J end by 2 bases, with 13 bases between. The CDR3 covers 14 residues. The CDR3 reads CAWRKYPGNTEAFF. The CDR3 region has the DNA TGTGCCTGGAGAAAGTATCCAGGAAACACTGAAGCTTTCTTT.

This chain connects TRBV5-6 to TRBJ2-7; no firm D call. The CDR3 sequence is 15 residues long. V shed 3 bases and J shed 4 bases, with 17 bases lying between them. CDR1 is SGHDT and CDR2 is YYEEEE in the germline V gene. Written as DNA, the CDR3 is TGTGCCAGCAGCTCCCCTTTAGACTGGCAATACGAGCAGTACTTC. Translation: CASSSPLDWQYEQYF.

V is TRBV9 and J is TRBJ2-4; D gene uncertain. Germline loops: CDR1 SGDLS, CDR2 YYNGEE. CDR3 size: 12 residues. V lost 3 bases, J lost 5 bases, and 6 bases lay in between. CDR3 sequence (DNA): TGTGCCAGCAGCGCCCAGGAAAACATTCAGTACTTC. This codes for CASSAQENIQYF.

The chain uses TRBV7-2 and TRBJ1-1; maybe TRBD1 (6 bases). This CDR3 has 14 residues. Germline V lookup: CDR1 SGHTA, CDR2 FQGNSA. V dropped 6 bases and J dropped 3 bases, with 14 bases sitting between them. CDR3 loop: CASRHTGSDTEAFF. Here the CDR3 DNA reads TGTGCCAGCAGACACACAGGGTCGGACACTGAAGCTTTCTTT.

The rearrangement links TRBV28 to TRBJ2-7, with TRBD2 identical over 7 bases. With 6 bases clipped from V and 3 bases from J, the junction kept 8 bases outside the gene matches. Germline CDR1 is MDHEN and CDR2 is SYDVKM. The CDR3 runs 14 residues. The CDR3 region has the DNA TGTGCCAGCAGAATCGCGGGAGTTCTCTACGAGCAGTACTTC. Its protein is CASRIAGVLYEQYF. Full variable domain (remainder filled in from reference TRBV28 and TRBJ2-7): DVKVTQSSRYLVKRTGEKVFLECVQDMDHENMFWYRQDPGLGLRLIYFSYDVKMKEKGDIPEGYSVSREKKERFSLILESASTNQTSMYLCASRIAGVLYEQYFGPGTRLTVT.

This chain uses TRBV7-9 with TRBJ1-4, with 10 bases matching TRBD1. V was clipped by 5 bases and J by 7 bases; unmatched bases: 7. Per germline, CDR1 SEHNR and CDR2 FQNEAQ (reference sequence). The CDR3 is 15 amino acids. This chain's CDR3 is CASSPETGGFEKLFF. In nucleotides, the CDR3 is TGTGCCAGCAGCCCTGAGACAGGGGGCTTTGAAAAACTGTTTTTT.

The chain combines TRBV14 with TRBJ1-1, with D hard to call. CDR3 length: 15 amino acids. V lost 0 bases and J lost 0, with 8 bases in between. Germline V gene lookup returns CDR1 SGHDN and CDR2 FVKESK. CDR3 DNA sequence: TGTGCCAGCAGCCAAGAGCTAGCAATGAACACTGAAGCTTTCTTT. It yields the protein CASSQELAMNTEAFF.

Points on this clone: Possible read error: a much larger clone is one base away. Other DNA sequences in this specimen translate into the identical CDR3. The chain is built from TRBV6-5 and TRBJ2-7; 13 bases are shared with TRBD2. Germline CDR1 MNHEY, CDR2 SVGAGI. Trimming took 6 bases from V and 3 from J; bases not matched to a gene: 2. There are 14 residues in the CDR3. Here the CDR3 DNA reads TGTGCCAGCAGATGGACTAGCGGGAGCTACGAGCAGTACTTC. Amino acid sequence: CASRWTSGSYEQYF.

Remarks on this clone: The identical CDR3 is also encoded by other nucleotide sequences in the sample. This rearrangement joins TRBV5-1 to TRBJ2-7, with TRBD1 matching 7 bases. Germline loops: CDR1 SGHRS, CDR2 YFSETQ. There are 13 residues in the CDR3. V lost 0 bases and J lost 7; bases outside the gene matches: 4. In nucleotides, the CDR3 is TGCGCCAGCAGCTTGGCCGGGACAGAGGAGCAGTACTTC. Protein: CASSLAGTEEQYF.

The chain joins TRBV19 to TRBJ2-3, with 14 nucleotides matching TRBD2. Germline-derived CDR1 and CDR2 are LNHDA and SQIVND (reference sequence). V gave up 5 bases and J gave up 6 bases; unmatched junction bases: 10. The CDR3 is made up of 17 amino acids. The CDR3 DNA reads as TGTGCCAGTAGTTCGGGACTAGCGGGAGTGGCCCCCGATACGCAGTATTTT. Its protein product is CASSSGLAGVAPDTQYF.

The chain couples TRBV5-1 to TRBJ1-4, with D tentatively TRBD1 (6 bases). The CDR3 runs to 14 residues. V shed 3 bases and J shed 3 bases, with 9 bases lying between them. From germline, CDR1 is SGHRS and CDR2 YFSETQ. Here the CDR3 DNA reads TGCGCCAGCAGCTCACAGGGTTCTAATGAAAAACTGTTTTTT. Protein product: CASSSQGSNEKLFF.

The V and J genes are TRBV6-5 and TRBJ1-5; weak D call: TRBD1 (5 bases). CDR1 and CDR2 (germline): MNHEY, SVGAGI. Trimming stripped 6 bases from V and 3 bases from J, with 9 bases between. The CDR3 totals 13 residues. CDR3 amino acids: CASSGGINQPQHF. The CDR3 DNA reads TGTGCCAGCAGCGGGGGGATCAATCAGCCCCAGCATTTT.

The rearrangement joins TRBV27 to TRBJ2-7; D remains unclear. Trimming took 7 bases from V and 6 from J, leaving 16 bases between them. This CDR3 spans 13 amino acids. Germline assignment: CDR1 MNHEY and CDR2 SMNVEV (reference sequence). The CDR3 reads CASTNFAWSEQYF. As DNA, the CDR3 is TGTGCCAGCACAAATTTCGCGTGGAGCGAGCAGTACTTC.

This chain uses TRBV3-1 (or the pseudogene TRBV3-2) with TRBJ2-2; D unclear. The CDR3 has 14 amino acids. Trimming left V 5 bases short and J 6 bases short, with 13 bases between. Germline V gene lookup returns CDR1 LGHDT and CDR2 YNNKEL (reference sequence). The CDR3 DNA follows: TGTGCCAGCAGCAAAATGCTCGACTCCGGGGAGCTGTTTTTT. It is translated as CASSKMLDSGELFF.

The gene calls are TRBV27 and TRBJ1-2; 10 bases map to TRBD1. The trim removed 4 bases at V and 5 bases at J, leaving 7 bases unmatched. The CDR3 extends over 15 amino acids. CDR1 and CDR2 from the germline V gene are MNHEY and SMNVEV (reference sequence). The CDR3 loop is CASSSRDRGWYGYTF. CDR3 coding DNA: TGTGCCAGCAGTTCCCGGGACAGGGGCTGGTATGGCTACACCTTC.

This rearrangement joins TRBV3-1 (or the pseudogene TRBV3-2) to TRBJ1-1; D is perhaps TRBD1 (6 bases). The germline CDR1 and CDR2 sequences are LGHDT and YNNKEL (reference sequence). Trimming took off 2 bases at V and 10 bases at J, with 14 bases between the two ends. This CDR3 has 13 residues. CDR3 loop: CASSQTTGLGAFF. CDR3 in DNA: TGTGCCAGCAGCCAAACGACAGGTTTGGGAGCTTTCTTT.

This clone was seen once. CDR3 region: CASSLWGARQPQHF. DNA of the CDR3: TGTGCCAGCAGTTTATGGGGGGCACGACAGCCCCAGCATTTT. The gene calls are TRBV28 and TRBJ1-5, with D possibly matching TRBD1 (6 bases). Germline V gene sequence: CDR1 MDHEN, CDR2 SYDVKM. Trimming stripped 0 bases from V and 7 bases from J, with 10 bases between. This CDR3 has 14 residues.

This clone has a single count. CDR3 amino acids: CASSTTGGRNTIYF. The DNA of the CDR3 is TGTGCCAGCAGCACGACGGGAGGGAGAAACACCATATATTTT. The V and J genes are TRBV9 and TRBJ1-3; D unclear. Trimming removed 4 bases from V and 5 bases from J, with 13 bases in between. This CDR3 is 14 amino acids long. Germline CDR1 is SGDLS and CDR2 is YYNGEE.

The genes are TRBV5-8 and TRBJ1-5, with a weak D call TRBD1 (6 bases). CDR1 and CDR2 (germline): SGHTS, YDEGEE. The ends were cut back, 6 bases at V and 6 bases at J, with 16 bases in the middle. The length of the CDR3 is 14 residues. The CDR3 DNA reads TGTGCCAGCAACAAACAGGGTTGGGGTCAGCCCCAGCATTTT. Translated: CASNKQGWGQPQHF.

The chain combines TRBV11-1 with TRBJ2-7; 7 positions match TRBD2. V lost 1 base, J lost 0 bases, and 3 bases stayed unmatched. Looked up from germline, CDR1 is SGHAT and CDR2 is FQDESV (reference sequence). The CDR3 is made up of 15 amino acids. The CDR3 sequence: CASSLGEGSSYEQYF. In DNA, the CDR3 is TGTGCCAGCAGCTTAGGGGAGGGAAGCTCCTACGAGCAGTACTTC.

The V call is TRBV27, the J call TRBJ2-7; D perhaps matches TRBD1 (5 bases). The CDR3 contains 13 residues. Germline V gene data show CDR1 as MNHEY and CDR2 as SMNVEV (reference sequence). Trimming took 2 bases from V and 7 from J, leaving 12 bases between them. Here the CDR3 reads CASSLQGAREQYF. CDR3 DNA sequence: TGTGCCAGCAGTTTACAAGGGGCTCGGGAGCAGTACTTC.

The V call is TRBV28, the J call TRBJ2-3; D possibly corresponds to TRBD2 (5 bases). Trimming took off 6 bases at V and 2 bases at J, with 9 bases between the two ends. Germline V gene data show CDR1 as MDHEN and CDR2 as SYDVKM. This CDR3 spans 13 amino acids. CDR3 protein: CASSTDSTDTQYF. The CDR3 nucleotides are TGTGCCAGCAGCACGGACTCCACAGATACGCAGTATTTT.

The rearrangement links TRBV28 to TRBJ2-1, with TRBD2 identical over 7 bases. After removal of 8 bases from V and 2 bases from J, the junction contained 9 bases not matched to a gene. The germline V gene encodes CDR1 MDHEN and CDR2 SYDVKM. This CDR3 is 15 amino acids long. CDR3: CASGGGPGAYNEQFF. CDR3 coding DNA: TGTGCCAGCGGGGGGGGACCTGGAGCCTACAATGAGCAGTTCTTC. Filled out from reference TRBV28 and TRBJ2-1, the complete variable domain reads DVKVTQSSRYLVKRTGEKVFLECVQDMDHENMFWYRQDPGLGLRLIYFSYDVKMKEKGDIPEGYSVSREKKERFSLILESASTNQTSMYLCASGGGPGAYNEQFFGPGTRLTVL.

The chain couples TRBV19 to TRBJ1-6, with 7 bases identical to TRBD1. Trimming removed 5 bases from V and 7 bases from J; junction bases left unmatched: 5. CDR1 and CDR2 (germline): LNHDA, SQIVND (reference sequence). This CDR3 has 14 residues. CDR3 sequence (DNA): TGTGCCAGTAGTGCCCGGGACAGAAATTCACCCCTCCACTTT. Translated: CASSARDRNSPLHF. Full variable domain (rest looked up from reference TRBV19 and TRBJ1-6): DGGITQSPKYLFRKEGQNVTLSCEQNLNHDAMYWYRQDPGQGLRLIYYSQIVNDFQKGDIAEGYSVSREKKESFPLTVTSAQKNPTAFYLCASSARDRNSPLHFGNGTRLTVT.

The table lists this clone with a count of one. This rearrangement joins TRBV5-4 to TRBJ2-5, with D possibly matching TRBD2 (5 bases). V shed 1 base and J shed 2 bases, with 9 bases lying between them. The CDR3 spans 14 residues. Germline V CDR1 and CDR2: SGHNT, YYREEE (reference sequence). CDR3 in amino acids: CASSLMGAQETQYF. The CDR3 region has the DNA TGTGCCAGCAGCTTGATGGGAGCGCAAGAGACCCAGTACTTC.